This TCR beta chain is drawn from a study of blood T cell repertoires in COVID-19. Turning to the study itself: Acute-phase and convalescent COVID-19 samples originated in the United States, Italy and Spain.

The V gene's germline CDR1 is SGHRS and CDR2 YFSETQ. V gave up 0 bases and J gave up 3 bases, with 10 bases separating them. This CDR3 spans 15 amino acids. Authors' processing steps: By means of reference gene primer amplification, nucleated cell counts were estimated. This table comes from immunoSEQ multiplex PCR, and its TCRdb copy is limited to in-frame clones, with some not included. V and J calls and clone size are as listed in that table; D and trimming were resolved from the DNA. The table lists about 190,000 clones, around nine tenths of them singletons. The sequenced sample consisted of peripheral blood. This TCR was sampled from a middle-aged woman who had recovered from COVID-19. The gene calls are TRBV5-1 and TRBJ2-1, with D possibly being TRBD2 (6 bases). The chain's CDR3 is CASSLDSGVYNEQFF. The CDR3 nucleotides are TGCGCCAGCAGCTTGGACTCGGGAGTCTACAATGAGCAGTTCTTC.